The source of this T cell receptor (beta chain) is a study of identical twins. Whole-study results and caveats: Models underestimated how often monozygotic twins shared out-of-frame TCR alpha.

In TCRdb, the 5' RACE reads were re-called with MiXCR into one record per CDR3 protein. The sample consists of 600,000 to 850,000 distinct CDR3 sequences, around a sixth of them appearing once. V was shortened by 5 bases and J by 6 bases, with 19 bases between the two germline ends. This CDR3 is built from 14 residues. Germline V gene sequence: CDR1 SQVTM, CDR2 ANQGSEA. Remarks on this clonotype: Its specificity is not known.

These same data were also listed under a study on T cells expressing NK-cell markers. In that study: There were seven HCMV-seropositive donors and one seronegative donor among the eight sequenced. The authors restricted sorting to alpha-beta TCR T cells with an anti-gamma-delta TCR antibody in several experiments.

The chain combines TRBV29-1 with TRBJ1-1; D is perhaps TRBD1 (5 bases). The sequenced sample was PBMCs. This TCR was recovered from a woman aged 18-29 years in good health. Here the CDR3 reads CSVSLDTGRAEAFF. The CDR3 DNA sequence: TGCAGCGTTTCCCTGGACACGGGTCGGGCTGAAGCTTTCTTT. Complete variable domain (other parts from reference TRBV29-1 and TRBJ1-1): SAVISQKPSRDICQRGTSLTIQCQVDSQVTMMFWYRQQPGQSLTLIATANQGSEATYESGFVIDKFPISRPNLTFSTLTVSNMSPEDSSIYLCSVSLDTGRAEAFFGQGTRLTVV.